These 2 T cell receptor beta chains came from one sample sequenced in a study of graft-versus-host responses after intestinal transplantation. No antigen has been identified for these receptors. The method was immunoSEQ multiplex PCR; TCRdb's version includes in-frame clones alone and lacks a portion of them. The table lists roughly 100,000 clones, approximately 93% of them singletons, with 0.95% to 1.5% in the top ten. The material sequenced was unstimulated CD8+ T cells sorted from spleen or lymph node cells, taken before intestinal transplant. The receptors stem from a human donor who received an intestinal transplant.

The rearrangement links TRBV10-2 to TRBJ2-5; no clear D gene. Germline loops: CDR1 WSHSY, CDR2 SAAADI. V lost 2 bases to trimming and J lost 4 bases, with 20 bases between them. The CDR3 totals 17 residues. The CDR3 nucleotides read TGCGCCAGCAGTGAGACCTCCGGGTTGGGGTTTGGAGAGACCCAGTACTTC. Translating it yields CASSETSGLGFGETQYF.

The CDR3 here is CASSQDPGTANGYTF. DNA of the CDR3: TGCGCCAGCAGCCAAGACCCCGGGACAGCTAATGGCTACACCTTC. V gene TRBV4-1 combines with J gene TRBJ1-2, with TRBD1 identical over 7 bases. V shed 0 bases, J shed 6 bases, and the junction held 7 bases outside the gene matches. This CDR3 is built from 15 residues. The germline V gene encodes CDR1 MGHRA and CDR2 YSYEKL.